These 32 T cell receptor beta chains share one sample of origin, sequenced in a study of T cells in women clearing cervical HPV infection. The data were produced by immunoSEQ multiplex PCR, yet TCRdb's version contains in-frame clones alone and is incomplete. The table for this sample gives tens of thousands of clones. Sequencing input: blood buffy coat. Receptor source: a woman between 18 and 70 years old with a cervical HPV16 infection that either progressed to CIN3+ or cleared (not recorded which).

Turning to this clone: An end of the junction does not agree with germline; a read error may underlie this. The read terminates 3 residues ahead of where the CDR3 ends, so the germline J gene completes it. The chain joins TRBV7-7 to TRBJ2-7; 9 nucleotides line up with TRBD2. The CDR3 runs to 13 residues. In germline, CDR1 is SSHAT, CDR2 FNYEAQ (reference sequence). The part of the CDR3 DNA that was read is TGTGCTAGCAGCTCGGTAGCGGGAGACGAG. It is translated as CASSSVAGDE. The complete CDR3 protein is CASSSVAGDEQYF.

About this clone itself: The missing CDR3 end, 3 residues past where the read stops, is filled in from the germline J gene. The gene calls are TRBV29-1 and TRBJ2-3, with D possibly TRBD2 on 6 matching bases. This CDR3 has 14 amino acids. V gave up 6 bases and J gave up 5 bases, with 18 bases separating them. Germline-derived CDR1 and CDR2 are SQVTM and ANQGSEA. The CDR3 here is CSVPLGLGVDTQYF. The covered CDR3 bases are TGCAGCGTGCCTCTGGGACTTGGAGTAGATACG.

Notes on this clone: Read sequence stops 3 residues before the CDR3 end, and the germline J gene provides the missing end. The chain has TRBV5-1 and TRBJ1-2, with TRBD1 identical over 7 bases. Germline CDR1 SGHRS, CDR2 YFSETQ. CDR3 size: 15 residues. CDR3 DNA, as far as it was read: TGCGCCAGCAGAACTCGGGACAGTATCACAGATACC. The encoded protein is CASRTRDSITDT. The full CDR3 reads CASRTRDSITDTYTF.

On this clone itself: The read stops 3 residues short of the end of the CDR3; the missing end is completed from the germline J gene. The chain is built from TRBV20-1 and TRBJ2-7; 8 positions agree with TRBD2. V shed 5 bases and J 2 bases; nucleotides not matched to a gene: 8. Germline CDR1 reads DFQATT; CDR2 reads SNEGSKA (reference sequence). The CDR3 is 14 amino acids. CDR3 DNA (partial): TGCAGTGCTGGGCGCACTAGCGGACCCTACGAG. Protein: CSAGRTSGPYE. The entire CDR3 sequence reads CSAGRTSGPYEQYF.

About this clone itself: Read coverage stops 3 residues before the CDR3 terminus; the germline J gene supplies the remainder. The V call is TRBV2, the J call TRBJ2-7, with 11 positions matching TRBD1. With V trimmed by 6 bases and J by 5 bases, 3 bases remained unmatched. The CDR3 sequence is 13 residues long. The V gene's germline CDR1 is SNHLY and CDR2 FYNNEI. CDR3 bases read: TGTGCCAGCAGCACGGGACAGGGGGACGAG. Residues: CASSTGQGDE. In full, the CDR3 reads CASSTGQGDEQYF.

CDR3: CATSDPTSGSFDEQFF. The sequenced part of the CDR3 DNA is TGTGCCACCAGTGACCCGACTAGCGGGAGTTTCGATGAG. The rearrangement uses TRBV24-1 and TRBJ2-1; 12 bases are a match to TRBD2. The read ends 3 residues early relative to the CDR3; the germline J gene fills the gap. Germline values: CDR1 KGHDR, CDR2 SFDVKD. With 4 bases clipped from V and 8 bases from J, the junction kept 8 bases outside the gene matches. The CDR3 totals 16 residues.

In the case of this clone: One end of the junction fails to match germline, which may point to a read error. The read terminates 3 residues before the CDR3 end, so the remaining end is supplied by the germline J gene. The chain recombines TRBV7-7 with TRBJ1-2; no clear D. CDR3 length: 13 amino acids. CDR1 is SSHAT, CDR2 FNYEAQ, per germline (reference sequence). The CDR3 DNA, read in part, is TGTGCTAGCAGCTCGGTAGCGGGAGACGAC. It translates to CASSSVAGDD. In full, the CDR3 is CASSSVAGDDYTF.

Notes on this clone: The DNA ends 3 residues before the CDR3 does, and the rest of the CDR3 is filled in from the germline J gene. V gene TRBV6-2 or TRBV6-3 combines with J gene TRBJ2-5; 11 bases are shared with TRBD2. Germline CDR1 is MNHEY and CDR2 is SVGEGT. V gave up 4 bases and J gave up 5 bases; unmatched junction bases: 3. This CDR3 region has 14 residues. The sequenced part of the CDR3 DNA is TGTGCCAGCAGTTCTAGCGGGAGGCGGGAGACC. Amino acids: CASSSSGRRET. The CDR3 in its entirety is CASSSSGRRETQYF.

Turning to this clone: The read halts 3 residues ahead of the CDR3 end, with the missing end drawn from the germline J gene. V and J are TRBV19 and TRBJ1-5, with D tentatively TRBD1 (5 bases). In germline, CDR1 is LNHDA, CDR2 SQIVND (reference sequence). The V end was cut by 3 bases, the J end by 7 bases, with 16 bases between. The CDR3 covers 15 residues. The CDR3 sequence: CASSIQSVGGQPQHF. CDR3 bases read: TGTGCCAGTAGTATTCAGTCGGTCGGGGGGCAGCCC.

Regarding this clone: The CDR3 goes on 3 residues after the read ends, and that part is filled in from the germline J gene. J is TRBJ1-5 and V is TRBV20-1; no firm D call. The germline CDR1 and CDR2 sequences are DFQATT and SNEGSKA (reference sequence). Trimming removed 5 bases at V and 2 bases at J, with 16 bases between. This CDR3 region has 15 residues. The sequenced part of the CDR3 DNA is TGCAGTGCTCCATTAGCCCTCGGGGGCAATCAGCCC. Translated: CSAPLALGGNQP. The full-length CDR3 reads as CSAPLALGGNQPQHF.

In regard to this clone: The sequenced fragment ends 3 residues before the CDR3 boundary, so the rest is inferred from the germline J gene. This chain links TRBV5-1 with TRBJ1-3, with a tentative D call TRBD1 (5 bases). Between the trimmed V and J ends, which lost 4 bases and 3 bases, there was a span of 14 bases. This CDR3 is 15 amino acids long. The germline V gene encodes CDR1 SGHRS and CDR2 YFSETQ. The CDR3 DNA, read in part, is TGCGCCAGCAGCAGCACCCAGGGAGGTGGAAACACC. Translating it yields CASSSTQGGGNT. The entire CDR3 reads CASSSTQGGGNTIYF. Using reference TRBV5-1 and TRBJ1-3 for the parts outside the CDR3, the full variable domain is KAGVTQTPRYLIKTRGQQVTLSCSPISGHRSVSWYQQTPGQGLQFLFEYFSETQRNKGNFPGRFSGRQFSNSRSEMNVSTLELGDSALYLCASSSTQGGGNTIYFGEGSWLTVV.

Regarding this clone: The sequenced fragment ends 3 residues before the CDR3 boundary, so the rest is inferred from the germline J gene. The chain employs TRBV7-9 and TRBJ1-1, with a weak D call TRBD1 (5 bases). Trimming shortened V by 4 bases and J by 2 bases, and 14 bases separated the two germline ends. Germline assignment: CDR1 SEHNR and CDR2 FQNEAQ (reference sequence). CDR3 length equals 15 residues. The part of the CDR3 DNA that was read is TGTGCCAGCAGCTACCTACCGGGGGGTAACACTGAA. Translated: CASSYLPGGNTE. The entire CDR3 protein reads CASSYLPGGNTEAFF. Based on the CDR3 plus reference TRBV7-9 and TRBJ1-1, the full variable domain is DTGVSQNPRHKITKRGQNVTFRCDPISEHNRLYWYRQTLGQGPEFLTYFQNEAQLEKSRLLSDRFSAERPKGSFSTLEIQRTEQGDSAMYLCASSYLPGGNTEAFFGQGTRLTVV.

For this clone: The read gets to within 3 residues of the CDR3 end, and the germline J gene fills in the rest. The gene calls are TRBV7-6 and TRBJ1-1; possibly TRBD1 for D (5 bases). The CDR3 consists of 14 residues. Germline loops: CDR1 SGHVS, CDR2 FNYEAQ. Trimming removed 0 bases from V and 5 bases from J, with 10 bases in between. CDR3 bases read: TGTGCCAGCAGCTTAGCTGCAGGGAGGACTGAA. It encodes CASSLAAGRTE. In full, the CDR3 reads CASSLAAGRTEAFF. Full variable domain (rest looked up from reference TRBV7-6 and TRBJ1-1): GAGVSQSPRYKVTKRGQDVALRCDPISGHVSLYWYRQALGQGPEFLTYFNYEAQQDKSGLPNDRFSAERPEGSISTLTIQRTEQRDSAMYRCASSLAAGRTEAFFGQGTRLTVV.

Notes on this clone: The read ends 3 residues shy of where the CDR3 ends; the end is completed using the germline J gene. The V call is TRBV6-1, the J call TRBJ2-3, with 7 nucleotides matching TRBD2. Trimming cost V 1 base and J 6 bases; bases outside gene matches: 7. The germline gives CDR1 MNHNS, CDR2 SASEGT. The CDR3 is made up of 15 amino acids. The CDR3 spells CASSEGGEGWDTQYF. The DNA read from the CDR3 is TGTGCCAGCAGTGAAGGAGGGGAGGGCTGGGATACG.

A remark on this clone: The sequenced fragment ends 3 residues before the CDR3 boundary, so the rest is inferred from the germline J gene. The J gene is TRBJ2-2, the V gene TRBV29-1; 8 nucleotides agree with TRBD1. Losses at the gene ends were 0 bases for V and 4 bases for J; bases not matched to a gene: 10. Germline assignment: CDR1 SQVTM and CDR2 ANQGSEA. There are 17 residues in the CDR3. The CDR3 sequence: CSVEDRSGTGLTGELFF. CDR3 DNA, as far as it was read: TGCAGCGTTGAAGATCGATCCGGGACAGGACTCACCGGGGAG.

About this clone itself: The read terminates 3 residues ahead of where the CDR3 ends, so the germline J gene completes it. J is TRBJ2-2 and V is TRBV2, with D perhaps TRBD2 (5 bases). CDR1 is SNHLY, CDR2 FYNNEI, per germline. This CDR3 comprises 16 residues. V was shortened by 7 bases and J by 1 base, with 16 bases between the two germline ends. CDR3 DNA (partial): TGTGCCAGCAAACTACGGCCGGGGAGGAACACCGGGGAG. Encoded protein: CASKLRPGRNTGE. The complete CDR3 reads CASKLRPGRNTGELFF. Full variable domain (remainder filled in from reference TRBV2 and TRBJ2-2): EPEVTQTPSHQVTQMGQEVILRCVPISNHLYFYWYRQILGQKVEFLVSFYNNEISEKSEIFDDQFSVERPDGSNFTLKIRSTKLEDSAMYFCASKLRPGRNTGELFFGEGSRLTVL.

Points on this clone: The read ends 3 residues shy of where the CDR3 ends; the end is completed using the germline J gene. This chain uses TRBV20-1 with TRBJ2-1, with D tentatively TRBD2 (6 bases). The CDR3 length is 13 residues. Trimming shortened V by 3 bases and J by 8 bases, and 14 bases separated the two germline ends. Germline V gives CDR1 DFQATT, CDR2 SNEGSKA (reference sequence). The CDR3 sequence is CSASGGSNHEQFF. CDR3 DNA, as far as it was read: TGCAGTGCTAGCGGGGGTAGCAACCATGAG.

As for this clone: The CDR3 goes on 3 residues after the read ends, and that part is filled in from the germline J gene. The chain combines TRBV7-3 with TRBJ2-1, with 9 bases aligning to TRBD2. The CDR3 extends over 15 amino acids. Germline lookup yields CDR1 SGHTA and CDR2 FQGTGA. Unmatched junction bases numbered 6, after V lost 5 bases and J lost 4 bases. CDR3 amino acids: CASSPGLATYNEQFF. CDR3 DNA (partial): TGTGCCAGCAGCCCCGGACTAGCGACGTACAATGAG.

On this clone: The observed sequence ends 3 residues before the CDR3 terminus, with the missing tail filled in from the germline J gene. The rearrangement links TRBV7-2 to TRBJ2-5, with 7 bases fitting TRBD2. The CDR3 contains 15 residues. Germline trimming cut 5 bases from V and 0 bases from J; bases unmatched to any gene: 6. Germline V gene lookup returns CDR1 SGHTA and CDR2 FQGNSA. CDR3 in amino acids: CASSPLRGYQETQYF. The covered CDR3 bases are TGTGCCAGCAGCCCGCTGCGGGGGTACCAAGAGACC.

Turning to this clone: The read comes to an end 3 residues before the CDR3 does, leaving the germline J gene to fill in the end. The chain recombines TRBV20-1 with TRBJ2-1; 10 bases agree with TRBD1. CDR3 size: 16 residues. The trim removed 5 bases at V and 7 bases at J, leaving 14 bases unmatched. Germline V gene lookup returns CDR1 DFQATT and CDR2 SNEGSKA (reference sequence). The covered CDR3 bases are TGCAGTGCTGACGCCCTCGACAGGGGGCAGGGAAATGAG. Translation: CSADALDRGQGNE. The whole CDR3 sequence is CSADALDRGQGNEQFF.

Considering frequency, this clone is medium-sized. From the germline J gene comes the end of the CDR3, since the read stops 3 residues before it. The V call is TRBV20-1, the J call TRBJ2-6, with 7 bases matching TRBD1. Germline values: CDR1 DFQATT, CDR2 SNEGSKA (reference sequence). With V trimmed by 2 bases and J by 4 bases, 11 bases remained unmatched. This CDR3 is built from 17 residues. The CDR3 sequence is CSARRGGDRAGANVLTF. The part of the CDR3 DNA that was read is TGCAGTGCTAGAAGAGGGGGCGACCGCGCCGGGGCCAACGTC.

A word on this clone: The CDR3 end lies 3 residues beyond the end of the read and is filled in from the germline J gene. The rearrangement links TRBV5-1 to TRBJ1-3; a weak D match, TRBD1 (6 bases). V lost 2 bases and J lost 7, with 16 bases in between. CDR3 length equals 15 residues. Germline V gives CDR1 SGHRS, CDR2 YFSETQ. CDR3 sequence reads: CASSLYTGIGNTIYF. The part of the CDR3 DNA that was read is TGCGCCAGCAGCTTATACACAGGGATCGGTAACACC. The full variable domain, rest sourced from reference TRBV5-1 and TRBJ1-3, is KAGVTQTPRYLIKTRGQQVTLSCSPISGHRSVSWYQQTPGQGLQFLFEYFSETQRNKGNFPGRFSGRQFSNSRSEMNVSTLELGDSALYLCASSLYTGIGNTIYFGEGSWLTVV.

In the case of this clone: The CDR3 goes on 3 residues after the read ends, and that part is filled in from the germline J gene. The chain has TRBV19 and TRBJ1-5; D not resolved. CDR1 LNHDA and CDR2 SQIVND come from the germline V gene (reference sequence). This CDR3 contains 15 residues. V lost 1 base and J 0 bases, leaving 7 bases between the germline ends. The CDR3 sequence: CASSIVGSSNQPQHF. The sequenced part of the CDR3 DNA is TGTGCCAGTAGTATAGTGGGCAGTAGCAATCAGCCC.

A word on this clone: The CDR3 end lies 3 residues beyond the end of the read and is filled in from the germline J gene. This chain links TRBV20-1 with TRBJ2-7; 12 bases align to TRBD2. Germline CDR1 DFQATT, CDR2 SNEGSKA (reference sequence). The ends lost 6 bases at V and 0 bases at J; junction bases unmatched: 15. The CDR3 is made up of 18 amino acids. CDR3 DNA, as far as it was read: TGCAGTGCCACACACCAGGGACTAGCGGGTACCAACTCCTACGAG. Protein product: CSATHQGLAGTNSYE. The full-length CDR3 reads as CSATHQGLAGTNSYEQYF.

In the case of this clone: The read terminates 3 residues ahead of where the CDR3 ends, so the germline J gene completes it. The chain couples TRBV5-6 to TRBJ2-1; no firm D call. The V gene lost 4 bases and the J gene lost 6 bases, with 5 bases spanning the gap. The CDR3 covers 11 residues. Germline CDR1 is SGHDT and CDR2 is YYEEEE. The CDR3: CASSLINEQFF. Partial CDR3 DNA: TGTGCCAGCAGCCTAATCAATGAG.

Concerning this clone: The read falls 3 residues short of the CDR3 end, and the missing part is taken from the germline J gene. V and J are TRBV5-6 and TRBJ2-7; 7 nucleotides agree with TRBD1. The CDR3 loop spans 13 amino acids. The junction had 5 bases not matched to a gene; V was cut back by 4 bases and J by 4 bases. The germline V gene encodes CDR1 SGHDT and CDR2 YYEEEE. The CDR3 loop reads CASSRLTGYEQYF. The CDR3 DNA, read in part, is TGTGCCAGCAGCCGCCTGACAGGGTACGAG.

On this clone itself: The DNA ends 3 residues before the CDR3 does, and the rest of the CDR3 is filled in from the germline J gene. The chain couples TRBV5-1 to TRBJ1-1; D perhaps matches TRBD1 (5 bases). CDR1 is SGHRS and CDR2 is YFSETQ in the germline V gene. CDR3 length: 14 amino acids. V lost 2 bases and J 6 bases, leaving 14 bases between the germline ends. The sequenced CDR3 bases are TGCGCCAGCAGCTTAGATCCAGGGTATCCTGAA. It yields the protein CASSLDPGYPE. The whole CDR3 protein reads CASSLDPGYPEAFF.

Comment on this clone: From the germline J gene comes the end of the CDR3, since the read stops 3 residues before it. V and J are TRBV5-1 and TRBJ2-7, with a possible D match to TRBD1 (6 bases). V lost 4 bases and J 5 bases, leaving 7 bases between the germline ends. Germline loops: CDR1 SGHRS, CDR2 YFSETQ. This CDR3 is 11 amino acids long. The CDR3 loop is CASSGGHEQYF. The sequenced CDR3 bases are TGCGCCAGCAGCGGGGGCCACGAG. The entire variable domain, with the rest obtained from reference TRBV5-1 and TRBJ2-7, is as follows: KAGVTQTPRYLIKTRGQQVTLSCSPISGHRSVSWYQQTPGQGLQFLFEYFSETQRNKGNFPGRFSGRQFSNSRSEMNVSTLELGDSALYLCASSGGHEQYFGPGTRLTVT.

Of note for this clone: The read ends 3 residues early relative to the CDR3; the germline J gene fills the gap. The V call is TRBV7-2, the J call TRBJ2-7; D call uncertain. Germline CDR1 is SGHTA and CDR2 is FQGNSA. The V end was cut by 3 bases, the J end by 6 bases, with 12 bases between. CDR3 size: 13 residues. The CDR3 bases that were read are TGTGCCAGCAGCTTTCAGAAGGGTACCGAG. Its protein product is CASSFQKGTE. The whole CDR3 protein is CASSFQKGTEQYF.

About this clone: The CDR3 goes on 3 residues after the read ends, and that part is filled in from the germline J gene. This chain links TRBV18 with TRBJ1-1, with a weak D call TRBD1 (5 bases). The CDR3 is 14 amino acids. Germline V gene data show CDR1 as KGHSH and CDR2 as LQKENI. Deletions cut 2 bases from V and 5 bases from J, with 12 bases between. CDR3 protein: CASSPSRAGTEAFF. CDR3 DNA, as far as it was read: TGTGCCAGCTCACCAAGCAGGGCGGGGACTGAA.

Of note for this clone: The read comes to an end 3 residues before the CDR3 does, leaving the germline J gene to fill in the end. The rearrangement joins TRBV5-1 to TRBJ1-6; 7 bases map to TRBD1. This CDR3 region has 14 residues. Germline V lookup: CDR1 SGHRS, CDR2 YFSETQ. The ends lost 2 bases at V and 9 bases at J; junction bases unmatched: 5. CDR3 sequence reads: CASSFGQEGSPLHF. The CDR3 bases that were read are TGCGCCAGCAGCTTTGGACAGGAAGGTTCACCC.

About this clone itself: The read halts 3 residues ahead of the CDR3 end, with the missing end drawn from the germline J gene. The rearrangement uses TRBV5-6 and TRBJ1-2; possibly TRBD1 for D (6 bases). This CDR3 contains 13 residues. V was cut by 2 bases and J by 1 base, with 6 bases left in between. Germline CDR1 SGHDT, CDR2 YYEEEE. CDR3 sequence reads: CASSLQGNYGYTF. The covered CDR3 bases are TGTGCCAGCAGCTTACAGGGTAACTATGGC. The full variable domain, in which reference TRBV5-6 and TRBJ1-2 provide the parts outside the CDR3, is DAGVTQSPTHLIKTRGQQVTLRCSPKSGHDTVSWYQQALGQGPQFIFQYYEEEERQRGNFPDRFSGHQFPNYSSELNVNALLLGDSALYLCASSLQGNYGYTFGSGTRLTVV.